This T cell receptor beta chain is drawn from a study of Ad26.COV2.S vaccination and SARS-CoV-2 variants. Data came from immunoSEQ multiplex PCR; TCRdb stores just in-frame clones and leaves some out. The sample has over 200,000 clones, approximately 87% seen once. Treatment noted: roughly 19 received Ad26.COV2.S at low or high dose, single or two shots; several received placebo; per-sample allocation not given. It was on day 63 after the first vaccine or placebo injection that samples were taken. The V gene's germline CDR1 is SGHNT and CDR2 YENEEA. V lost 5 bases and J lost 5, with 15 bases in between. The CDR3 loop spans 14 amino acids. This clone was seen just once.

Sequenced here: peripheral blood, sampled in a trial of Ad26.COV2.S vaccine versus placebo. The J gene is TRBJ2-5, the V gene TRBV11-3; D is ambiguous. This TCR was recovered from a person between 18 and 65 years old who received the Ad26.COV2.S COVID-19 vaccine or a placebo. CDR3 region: CASSVSTLGETQYF. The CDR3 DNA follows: TGTGCCAGCAGCGTATCCACCCTAGGCGAGACCCAGTACTTC.